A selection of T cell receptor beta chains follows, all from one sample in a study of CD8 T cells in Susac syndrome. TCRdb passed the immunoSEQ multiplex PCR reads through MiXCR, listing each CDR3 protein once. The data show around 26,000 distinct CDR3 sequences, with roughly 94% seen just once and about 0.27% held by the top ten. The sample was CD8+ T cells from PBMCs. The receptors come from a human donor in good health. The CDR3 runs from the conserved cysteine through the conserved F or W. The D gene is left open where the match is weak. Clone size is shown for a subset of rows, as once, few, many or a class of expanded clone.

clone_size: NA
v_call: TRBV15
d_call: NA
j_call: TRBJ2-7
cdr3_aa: CATSRGASYEQYF
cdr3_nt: TGTGCCACCAGCAGAGGGGCATCCTACGAGCAGTACTTC

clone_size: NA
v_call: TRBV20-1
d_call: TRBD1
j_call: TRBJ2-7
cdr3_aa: CSATLVTRGRASYEQYF
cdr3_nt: TGCAGTGCTACCCTTGTAACCAGGGGGCGGGCCTCCTACGAGCAGTACTTC

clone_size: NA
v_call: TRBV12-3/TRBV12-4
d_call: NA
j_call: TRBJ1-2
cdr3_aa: CASSLIAGEVYGYTF
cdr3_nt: TGTGCCAGCAGTTTAATCGCAGGGGAAGTCTATGGCTACACCTTC

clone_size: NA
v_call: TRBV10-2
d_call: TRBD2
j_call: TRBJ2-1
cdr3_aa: CASSGLVEQFF
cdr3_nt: TGCGCCAGCAGCGGACTAGTTGAGCAGTTCTTC

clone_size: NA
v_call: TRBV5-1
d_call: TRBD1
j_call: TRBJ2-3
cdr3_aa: CASSLGGTGTDTQYF
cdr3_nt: TGCGCCAGCAGCTTGGGTGGGACAGGCACAGATACGCAGTATTTT

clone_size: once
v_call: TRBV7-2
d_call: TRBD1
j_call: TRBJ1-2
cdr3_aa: CASPSLKDRVYGYTF
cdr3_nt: TGTGCCAGCCCGTCCCTTAAGGACAGGGTCTATGGCTACACCTTC

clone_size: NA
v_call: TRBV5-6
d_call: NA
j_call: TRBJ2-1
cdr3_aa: CASSLAGDDEQFF
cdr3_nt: TGTGCCAGCAGCTTGGCCGGAGACGATGAGCAGTTCTTC

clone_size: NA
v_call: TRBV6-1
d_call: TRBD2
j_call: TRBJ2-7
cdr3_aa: CASSEALSGGNEQYF
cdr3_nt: TGTGCCAGCAGTGAAGCGCTAAGCGGGGGGAACGAGCAGTACTTC

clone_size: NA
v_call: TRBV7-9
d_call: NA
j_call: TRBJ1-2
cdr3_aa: CASSPRKAPKGVNYGYTF
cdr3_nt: TGTGCCAGCAGCCCCAGGAAGGCGCCAAAGGGGGTGAACTATGGCTACACCTTC

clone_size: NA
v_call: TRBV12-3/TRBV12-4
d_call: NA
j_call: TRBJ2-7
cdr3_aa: CASSLRRQFHEQYF
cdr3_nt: TGTGCCAGCAGTTTGAGGAGGCAGTTCCACGAGCAGTACTTC

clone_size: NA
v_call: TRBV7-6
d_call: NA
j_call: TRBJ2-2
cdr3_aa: CASSLGTLGTGELFF
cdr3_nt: TGTGCCAGCAGCTTGGGGACGCTAGGCACCGGGGAGCTGTTTTTT

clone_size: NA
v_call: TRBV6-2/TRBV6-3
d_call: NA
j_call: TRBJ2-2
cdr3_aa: CASMHGTGELFF
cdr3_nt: TGTGCCAGCATGCACGGCACCGGGGAGCTGTTTTTT

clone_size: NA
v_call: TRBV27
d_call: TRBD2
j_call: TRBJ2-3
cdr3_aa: CASSLWLAGSTDTQYF
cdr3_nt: TGTGCCAGCAGTTTATGGTTAGCGGGTAGCACAGATACGCAGTATTTT

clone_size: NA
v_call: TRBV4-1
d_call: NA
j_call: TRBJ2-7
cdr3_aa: CASSQAPQGEISYEQYF
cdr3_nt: TGCGCCAGCAGCCAAGCACCCCAGGGAGAAATCTCCTACGAGCAGTACTTC

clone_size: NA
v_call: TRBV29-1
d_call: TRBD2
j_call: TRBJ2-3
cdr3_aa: CSVLLAGGFTDTQYF
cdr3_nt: TGCAGCGTTTTACTAGCGGGGGGCTTCACAGATACGCAGTATTTT

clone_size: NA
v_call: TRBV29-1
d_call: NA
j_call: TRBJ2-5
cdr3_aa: CSVERLGGETQYF
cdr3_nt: TGCAGCGTTGAGAGACTAGGCGGAGAGACCCAGTACTTC

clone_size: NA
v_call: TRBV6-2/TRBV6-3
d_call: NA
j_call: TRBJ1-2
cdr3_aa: CASSFSLPDGYTF
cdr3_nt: TGTGCCAGCAGTTTTTCTCTACCCGATGGCTACACCTTC

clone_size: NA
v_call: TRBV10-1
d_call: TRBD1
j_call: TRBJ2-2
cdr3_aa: CASSAIRQGYGELFF
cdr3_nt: TGCGCCAGCAGTGCCATCCGACAGGGATACGGGGAGCTGTTTTTT

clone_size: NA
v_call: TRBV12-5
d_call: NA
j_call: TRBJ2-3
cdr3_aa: CASGFGKADTQYF
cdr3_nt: TGTGCTAGTGGTTTCGGGAAGGCAGATACGCAGTATTTT

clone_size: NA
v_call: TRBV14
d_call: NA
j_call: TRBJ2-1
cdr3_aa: CASSQDGLEQFF
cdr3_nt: TGTGCCAGCAGCCAAGATGGTCTTGAGCAGTTCTTC

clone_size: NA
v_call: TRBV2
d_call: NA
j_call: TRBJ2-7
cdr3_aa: CASSGVEWGAAYEQYF
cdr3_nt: TGTGCCAGCAGTGGGGTTGAATGGGGGGCCGCCTACGAGCAGTACTTC

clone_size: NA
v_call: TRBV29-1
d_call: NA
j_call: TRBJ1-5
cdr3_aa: CSVEEGDQPQHF
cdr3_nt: TGCAGCGTTGAAGAGGGAGATCAGCCCCAGCATTTT

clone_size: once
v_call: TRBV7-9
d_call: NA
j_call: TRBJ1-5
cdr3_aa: CASSLGGFNQPQHF
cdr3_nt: TGTGCCAGCAGCTTAGGAGGGTTCAATCAGCCCCAGCATTTT

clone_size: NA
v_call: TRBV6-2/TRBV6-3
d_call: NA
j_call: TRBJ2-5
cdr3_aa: CASSIYRVVDWETQYF
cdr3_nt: TGTGCCAGCAGCATATATCGGGTGGTCGACTGGGAGACCCAGTACTTC

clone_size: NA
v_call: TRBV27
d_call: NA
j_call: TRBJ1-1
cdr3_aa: CASRDRSLNTEAFF
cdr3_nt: TGTGCCAGCAGGGATAGGAGCTTGAACACTGAAGCTTTCTTT

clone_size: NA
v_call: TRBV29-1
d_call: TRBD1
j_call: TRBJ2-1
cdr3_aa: CSVPGTGGNEQFF
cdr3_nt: TGCAGCGTTCCAGGGACAGGGGGCAATGAGCAGTTCTTC

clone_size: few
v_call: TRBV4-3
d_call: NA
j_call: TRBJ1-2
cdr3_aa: CASSQEGTRGFYGYTF
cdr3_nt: TGCGCCAGCAGCCAGGAAGGGACCAGGGGATTCTATGGCTACACCTTC

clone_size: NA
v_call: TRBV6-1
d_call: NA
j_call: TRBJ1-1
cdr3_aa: CASSVLAMLNTEAFF
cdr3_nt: TGTGCCAGCAGTGTCCTAGCAATGTTAAACACTGAAGCTTTCTTT

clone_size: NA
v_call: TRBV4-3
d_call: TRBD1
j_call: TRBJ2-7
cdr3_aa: CASSRDRNSVHEQYF
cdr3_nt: TGCGCCAGCAGCCGGGACAGGAACTCAGTCCACGAGCAGTACTTC

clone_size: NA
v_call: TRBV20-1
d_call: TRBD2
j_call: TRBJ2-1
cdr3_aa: CSARDGGGAPSYNEQFF
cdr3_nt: TGCAGTGCTAGAGACGGCGGGGGGGCCCCCTCCTACAATGAGCAGTTCTTC

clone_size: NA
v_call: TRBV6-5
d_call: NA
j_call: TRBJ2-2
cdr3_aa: CASKGTDTGELFF
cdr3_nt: TGTGCCAGCAAGGGGACTGACACCGGGGAGCTGTTTTTT

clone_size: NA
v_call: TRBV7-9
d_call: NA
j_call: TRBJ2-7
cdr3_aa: CASSPPRKFYEQYF
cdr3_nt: TGTGCCAGCAGCCCCCCCCGAAAATTCTACGAGCAGTACTTC

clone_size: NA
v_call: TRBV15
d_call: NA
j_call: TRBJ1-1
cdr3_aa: CATSRDRGIWTANTEAFF
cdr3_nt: TGTGCCACCAGCAGAGATCGCGGGATATGGACAGCGAACACTGAAGCTTTCTTT

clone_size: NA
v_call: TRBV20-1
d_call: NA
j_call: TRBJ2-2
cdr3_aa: CSARAAGELFF
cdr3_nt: TGCAGTGCTAGGGCAGCCGGGGAGCTGTTTTTT

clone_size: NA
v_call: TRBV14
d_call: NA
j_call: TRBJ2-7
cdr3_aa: CASSQERLYEQYF
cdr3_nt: TGTGCCAGCAGCCAAGAACGGCTCTACGAGCAGTACTTC

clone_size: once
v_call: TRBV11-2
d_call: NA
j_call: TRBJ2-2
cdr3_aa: CASSPGPYTGELFF
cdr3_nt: TGTGCCAGCAGCCCCGGACCCTACACCGGGGAGCTGTTTTTT

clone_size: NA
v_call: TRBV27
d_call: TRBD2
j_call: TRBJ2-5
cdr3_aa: CASSPRTSGGETQYF
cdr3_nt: TGTGCCAGCAGTCCACGGACTAGCGGGGGGGAGACCCAGTACTTC

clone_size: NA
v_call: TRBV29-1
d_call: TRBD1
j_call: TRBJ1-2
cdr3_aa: CSVGGTGEGYTF
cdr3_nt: TGCAGCGTTGGGGGGACAGGGGAAGGCTACACCTTC

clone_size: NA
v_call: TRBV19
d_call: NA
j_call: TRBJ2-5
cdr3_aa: CASSISAGETQYF
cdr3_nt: TGTGCCAGTAGTATCAGCGCTGGGGAGACCCAGTACTTC

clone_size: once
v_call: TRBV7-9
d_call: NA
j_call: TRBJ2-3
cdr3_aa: CASSVTGSALTDTQYF
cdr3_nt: TGTGCCAGCAGCGTTACAGGGTCAGCCCTAACAGATACGCAGTATTTT

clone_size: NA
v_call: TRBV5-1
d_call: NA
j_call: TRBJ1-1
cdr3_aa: CASSLDGIRTNTEAFF
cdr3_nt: TGCGCCAGCAGCTTGGATGGGATCCGTACTAACACTGAAGCTTTCTTT

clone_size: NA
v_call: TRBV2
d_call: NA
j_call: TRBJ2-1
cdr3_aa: CASSELATTYNEQFF
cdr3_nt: TGTGCCAGCAGTGAATTGGCAACAACCTACAATGAGCAGTTCTTC

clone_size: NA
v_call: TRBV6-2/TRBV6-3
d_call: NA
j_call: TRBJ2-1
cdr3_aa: CASSYAGKGGNEQFF
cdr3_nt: TGTGCCAGCAGTTACGCCGGGAAAGGGGGCAATGAGCAGTTCTTC

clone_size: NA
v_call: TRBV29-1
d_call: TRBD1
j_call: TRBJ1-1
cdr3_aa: CSVGDSGGATEAFF
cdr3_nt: TGCAGCGTTGGGGACAGTGGGGGCGCCACTGAAGCTTTCTTT

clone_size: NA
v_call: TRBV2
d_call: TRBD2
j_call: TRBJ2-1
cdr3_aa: CASSAPSGGVSYNEQFF
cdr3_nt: TGTGCCAGCAGTGCGCCTAGCGGGGGGGTATCCTACAATGAGCAGTTCTTC

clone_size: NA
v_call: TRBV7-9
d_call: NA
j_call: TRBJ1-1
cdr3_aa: CASSRIQANTEAFF
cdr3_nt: TGTGCCAGCAGCCGCATACAGGCGAACACTGAAGCTTTCTTT

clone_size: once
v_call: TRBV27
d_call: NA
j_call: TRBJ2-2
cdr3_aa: CASSFGRGGELFF
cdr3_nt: TGTGCCAGCAGTTTCGGACGGGGCGGGGAGCTGTTTTTT

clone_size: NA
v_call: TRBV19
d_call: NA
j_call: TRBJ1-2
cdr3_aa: CASTGTGARYTF
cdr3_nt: TGTGCCAGTACCGGGACCGGAGCACGCTACACCTTC

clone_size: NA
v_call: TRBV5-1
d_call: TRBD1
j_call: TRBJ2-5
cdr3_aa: CASSPGQVVRETQYF
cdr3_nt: TGCGCCAGCAGCCCCGGACAGGTTGTGAGGGAGACCCAGTACTTC

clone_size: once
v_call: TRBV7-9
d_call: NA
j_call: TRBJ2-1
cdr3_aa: CASSNEARGEQFF
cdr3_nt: TGTGCCAGCAGCAACGAGGCCAGAGGCGAGCAGTTCTTC